Presented here are 7 T cell receptor beta chains from one specimen sequenced in a study of regulatory T cells in long-lasting Graves disease. Assembly of TCR beta libraries relied on iRepertoire HTBI primers together with Arm-PCR of CDR3 regions. Each CDR3 protein is one row after TCRdb ran MiXCR on the multiplex PCR reads. The table has some 450,000 distinct CDR3 sequences, about 15% seen once; the top ten hold about 11%. The sample's time point: newly diagnosed GD, antithyroid drugs for less than 3 months. PBMC RNA served as the TCR library source. The sample was also reused in another study, on T cells in Graves' hyperthyroidism and ophthalmopathy.

The input for sequencing was peripheral blood mononuclear cells (PBMCs), taken at new diagnosis, from a patient treated with antithyroid drugs. All receptors come from a woman aged 30 to 39 with Graves disease.

This clonotype was seen repeatedly, ten times or more. The chain carries TRBV5-6 and TRBJ2-5; the match to TRBD2 covers 7 bases. With 2 bases clipped from V and 3 bases from J, the junction kept 10 bases outside the gene matches. The germline V gene encodes CDR1 SGHDT and CDR2 YYEEEE. This CDR3 spans 16 amino acids. CDR3 protein: CASSLRLAWVEETQYF. DNA of the CDR3: TGTGCCAGCAGCTTAAGACTAGCCTGGGTCGAAGAGACCCAGTACTTC.

The chain joins TRBV7-9 to TRBJ2-1, with 8 bases fitting TRBD2. From germline, CDR1 is SEHNR and CDR2 FQNEAQ (reference sequence). J lost 0 bases, V lost 5 bases, and 18 bases had no gene match. The CDR3 has 20 residues. The CDR3 loop is CASSPPPGLVLIISYNEQFF. The CDR3 nucleotides read TGTGCCAGCAGCCCGCCCCCGGGACTAGTCCTAATTATCTCCTACAATGAGCAGTTCTTC.

This clonotype showed up many times. The rearrangement links TRBV7-9 to TRBJ1-1; D remains ambiguous. Germline values: CDR1 SEHNR, CDR2 FQNEAQ (reference sequence). This CDR3 has 15 amino acids. V lost 1 base, J lost 7 bases, and 16 bases lay in between. CDR3 amino acids: CASSLGLAVVDEAFF. The DNA for the CDR3 is TGTGCCAGCAGCTTAGGATTGGCGGTTGTGGATGAAGCTTTCTTT.

This clonotype appeared many times. The rearrangement uses TRBV2 and TRBJ2-5; 7 bases line up with TRBD1. The germline CDR1 and CDR2 sequences are SNHLY and FYNNEI. This CDR3 comprises 12 residues. The junction had 2 bases not matched to a gene; V was cut back by 6 bases and J by 4 bases. This CDR3 is CASRTGRETQYF. CDR3 nucleotides: TGTGCCAGCAGGACAGGGCGAGAGACCCAGTACTTC.

This clonotype was picked up many times. J is TRBJ1-2 and V is TRBV10-3; unclear D gene. Germline V lookup: CDR1 ENHRY, CDR2 SYGVKD. CDR3 length: 14 residues. The V end was cut by 3 bases, the J end by 3 bases, with 11 bases between. The CDR3, as DNA: TGTGCCATCAGTGAAGGGCGGGCGGACTATGGCTACACCTTC. Translation gives CAISEGRADYGYTF.

The rearrangement joins TRBV20-1 to TRBJ1-3; perhaps TRBD1 as D (5 bases). The germline gives CDR1 DFQATT, CDR2 SNEGSKA (reference sequence). Between the trimmed V and J ends, which lost 5 bases and 4 bases, there was a span of 9 bases. CDR3 length equals 12 residues. CDR3 nucleotide sequence: TGCAGTGCTTCAGGGTCGGGAAACACCATATATTTT. This encodes CSASGSGNTIYF.

This clonotype was counted at least ten times. The chain joins TRBV28 to TRBJ2-7; 12 positions match TRBD2. V was clipped by 5 bases and J by 4 bases; unmatched bases: 3. The CDR3 runs 14 residues. CDR1 MDHEN and CDR2 SYDVKM come from the germline V gene. For the CDR3, the DNA is TGTGCCAGCAGTGTGACTAGCGGGAGATACGAGCAGTACTTC. Its translation: CASSVTSGRYEQYF.